The present T cell receptor beta chain was sequenced within a study of blood T cell repertoires in COVID-19. In the source study's methods: Cell counts per sample came from amplifying reference gene primers. The protocol was immunoSEQ multiplex PCR, while the TCRdb copy is restricted to in-frame clones and leaves out a portion. D and trimming were read from the DNA, whereas the V and J calls and clone size are those reported in that table. The sample yields 200,000 to 250,000 clones, almost 85% seen once. J gave up 5 bases and V 0 bases, and 12 bases lay outside the gene matches. CDR3 length: 17 residues. The germline gives CDR1 KGHSH, CDR2 LQKENI. Participants were aged about 18 to 89 years from approximately 23 US areas. Assignments of participants to cohorts depended upon their own reported clinical history.

The sample consisted of PBMCs or T cells enriched from blood (not recorded which). The chain links TRBV18 to TRBJ1-1; 7 bases map to TRBD1. The receptor was isolated from a man between 40 and 49 years old who had recovered from COVID-19. CDR3 loop: CASSPPNRQGVGTEAFF. CDR3 DNA sequence: TGTGCCAGCTCACCACCGAACCGACAGGGAGTGGGAACTGAAGCTTTCTTT.